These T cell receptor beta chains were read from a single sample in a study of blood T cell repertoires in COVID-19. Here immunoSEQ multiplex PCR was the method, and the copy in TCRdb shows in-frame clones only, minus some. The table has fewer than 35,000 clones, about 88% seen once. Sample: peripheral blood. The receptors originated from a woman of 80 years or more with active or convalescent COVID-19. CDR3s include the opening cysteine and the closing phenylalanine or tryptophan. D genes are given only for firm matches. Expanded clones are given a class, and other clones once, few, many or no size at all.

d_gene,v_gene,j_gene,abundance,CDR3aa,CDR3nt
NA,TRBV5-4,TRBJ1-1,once,CASRPRGTHHGSEAFF,TGTGCCAGCAGGCCAAGGGGTACCCACCACGGCAGTGAAGCTTTCTTT
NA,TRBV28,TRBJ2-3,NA,CASSTTGPDTQYF,TGTGCCAGCAGTACTACAGGGCCAGATACGCAGTATTTT
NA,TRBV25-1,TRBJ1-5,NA,CASSDAGSNQPQHF,TGTGCCAGCAGTGACGCAGGGAGCAATCAGCCCCAGCATTTT
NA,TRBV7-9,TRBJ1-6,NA,CASSQGFRNSPLHF,TGTGCCAGCAGCCAGGGGTTTCGTAATTCACCCCTCCACTTT
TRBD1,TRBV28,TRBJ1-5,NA,CASSSDRTVWKPQHF,TGTGCCAGCAGTTCGGACAGGACGGTCTGGAAGCCCCAGCATTTT
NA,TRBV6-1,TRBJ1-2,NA,CASSESRGPYGYTF,TGTGCCAGCAGTGAAAGCAGGGGCCCCTATGGCTACACCTTC
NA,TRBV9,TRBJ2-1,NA,CASSVAPRQPYNEQFF,TGTGCCAGCAGCGTAGCACCTCGACAGCCTTACAATGAGCAGTTCTTC
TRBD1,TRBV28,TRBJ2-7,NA,CASSSPTGTPPKYF,TGTGCCAGCAGTTCCCCGACAGGGACACCCCCTAAGTACTTC
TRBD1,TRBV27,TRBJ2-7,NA,CASTLRGTGSDEQYF,TGTGCCAGCACACTCCGTGGGACAGGGAGCGACGAGCAGTACTTC
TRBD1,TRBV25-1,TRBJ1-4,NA,CASSENGQGMEKLFF,TGTGCCAGCAGTGAAAATGGACAGGGTATGGAAAAACTGTTTTTT
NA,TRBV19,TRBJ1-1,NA,CASRGAGEGNTEAFF,TGTGCCAGTAGGGGAGCCGGGGAGGGGAACACTGAAGCTTTCTTT
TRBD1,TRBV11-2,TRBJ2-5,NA,CASSRGQGGETQYF,TGTGCCAGCAGCCGGGGACAGGGAGGGGAGACCCAGTACTTC
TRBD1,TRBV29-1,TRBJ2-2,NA,CSVRTGNTGELFF,TGCAGCGTGCGGACAGGGAACACCGGGGAGCTGTTTTTT
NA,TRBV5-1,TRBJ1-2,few,CASSLMGLGYGYTF,TGCGCCAGCAGCCTTATGGGGCTTGGCTATGGCTACACCTTC
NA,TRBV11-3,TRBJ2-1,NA,CASSARTEGVTNEQFF,TGTGCCAGCAGCGCTAGAACAGAGGGCGTCACCAATGAGCAGTTCTTC
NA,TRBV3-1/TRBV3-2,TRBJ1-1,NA,CASSQPGRGTEAFF,TGTGCCAGCAGCCAACCCGGAAGGGGGACTGAAGCTTTCTTT
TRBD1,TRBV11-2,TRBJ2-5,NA,CASSRNRGRREETQYF,TGTGCCAGCAGCCGCAACAGGGGGCGAAGAGAAGAGACCCAGTACTTC
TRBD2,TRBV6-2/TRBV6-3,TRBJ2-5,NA,CASSARAGGAGETQYF,TGTGCCAGCAGCGCGCGAGCGGGGGGGGCCGGTGAGACCCAGTACTTC
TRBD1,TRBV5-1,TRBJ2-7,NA,CASSGTGLSSYEQYF,TGCGCCAGCAGCGGGACAGGTCTTAGCTCCTACGAGCAGTACTTC
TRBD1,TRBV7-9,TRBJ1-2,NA,CASILQGQANYGYTF,TGTGCCAGTATCTTACAGGGACAGGCAAACTATGGCTACACCTTC
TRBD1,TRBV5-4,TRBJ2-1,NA,CASSQGQGFYNEQFF,TGTGCCAGCAGCCAGGGACAGGGATTCTACAATGAGCAGTTCTTC
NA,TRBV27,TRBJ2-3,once,CASSFHGPDITDTQYF,TGTGCCAGCAGTTTCCACGGTCCAGACATCACAGATACGCAGTATTTT
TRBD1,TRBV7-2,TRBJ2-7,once,CASSLAGTAYEQYF,TGTGCCAGCAGCTTAGCGGGGACAGCCTACGAGCAGTACTTC
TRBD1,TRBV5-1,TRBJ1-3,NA,CASSLPVGQSSVNTIYF,TGCGCCAGCAGCTTACCCGTGGGACAGAGCTCCGTAAACACCATATATTTT
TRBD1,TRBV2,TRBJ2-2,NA,CASNNRGRSGELFF,TGTGCCAGCAACAACAGGGGGCGCTCCGGGGAGCTGTTTTTT
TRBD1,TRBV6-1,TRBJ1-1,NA,CASSDWGQGEAFF,TGTGCCAGCAGTGATTGGGGACAGGGTGAAGCTTTCTTT
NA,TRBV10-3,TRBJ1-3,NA,CAVRQDLGGTIYF,TGTGCCGTAAGACAAGATTTGGGGGGCACCATATATTTT
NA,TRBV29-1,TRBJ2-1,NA,CSVVPVTYNEQFF,TGCAGCGTTGTTCCTGTTACCTACAATGAGCAGTTCTTC
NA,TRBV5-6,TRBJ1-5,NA,CASSSLGGDGWEPQHF,TGTGCCAGCAGCTCCTTGGGGGGGGACGGCTGGGAGCCCCAGCATTTT